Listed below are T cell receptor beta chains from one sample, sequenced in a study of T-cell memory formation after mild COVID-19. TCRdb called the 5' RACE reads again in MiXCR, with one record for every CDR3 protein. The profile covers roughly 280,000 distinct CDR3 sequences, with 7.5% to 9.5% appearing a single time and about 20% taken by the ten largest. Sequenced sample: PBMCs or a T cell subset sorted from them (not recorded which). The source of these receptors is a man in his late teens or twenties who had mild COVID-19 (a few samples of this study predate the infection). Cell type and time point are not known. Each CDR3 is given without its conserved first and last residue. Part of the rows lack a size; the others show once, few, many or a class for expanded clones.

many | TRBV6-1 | ASRVRVSTDTQY
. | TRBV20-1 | SARALGGTIGKTQY
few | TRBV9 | ASSDERGMAGELF
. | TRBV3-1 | ATQRQGTYEQY
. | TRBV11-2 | ASSLDLRLLVYNEQF
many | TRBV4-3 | ASRAGRDRDDQPQH
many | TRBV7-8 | ASSGTGGTAPH
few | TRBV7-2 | ASSPRGRGYLAKNIQY
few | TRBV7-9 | ASSPRGGLDSGANVLT
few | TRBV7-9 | ASSLSTYSNQPQH
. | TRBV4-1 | ASSQDPLGYPYEQY
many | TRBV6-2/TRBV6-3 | ASSYTGSGGNEQF
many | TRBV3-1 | ASSQDQGSEAF
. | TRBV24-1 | ATQPGTANSPLH
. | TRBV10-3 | ANRQGRDTGELF